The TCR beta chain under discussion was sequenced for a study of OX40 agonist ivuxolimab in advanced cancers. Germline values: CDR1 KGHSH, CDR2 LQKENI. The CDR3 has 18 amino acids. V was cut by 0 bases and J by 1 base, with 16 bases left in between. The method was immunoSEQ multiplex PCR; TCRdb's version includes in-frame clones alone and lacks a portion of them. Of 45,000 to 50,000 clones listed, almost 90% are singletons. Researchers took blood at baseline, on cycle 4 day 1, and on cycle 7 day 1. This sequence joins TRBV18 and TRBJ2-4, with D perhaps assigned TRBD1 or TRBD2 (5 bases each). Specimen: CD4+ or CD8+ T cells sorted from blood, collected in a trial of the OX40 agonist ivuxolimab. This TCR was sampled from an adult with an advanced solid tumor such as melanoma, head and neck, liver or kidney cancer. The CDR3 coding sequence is TGTGCCAGCTCACCACCCAAAGAGGGGAGATGGGCCAAAAACATTCAGTACTTC. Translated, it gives CASSPPKEGRWAKNIQYF.